This TCR beta chain was captured in a study of shared clonotypes between healthy human individuals. Template amounts of around 300 ng DNA, around 33,000 T cell genomes, were employed in unsorted PBMC replicate PCRs. Only in-frame clones appear in the TCRdb table, and some are missing; sequencing was by immunoSEQ multiplex PCR. The repertoire holds fewer than 550,000 clones, with 75% to 80% as singletons. V shed 0 bases, J shed 0 bases, and the junction held 6 bases outside the gene matches. The CDR3 contains 18 residues. The germline gives CDR1 MRHNA, CDR2 SNTAGT. The clonotype originates from a woman in her forties in good health. Some clones in this sample may be carry-over from other donors' samples. The chain recombines TRBV6-4 with TRBJ2-4, with TRBD1 matching 9 bases. What was sequenced was PBMCs. The CDR3 region has the DNA TGTGCCAGCAGTGACTCGAGTGACAGGGGGGGAGCCAAAAACATTCAGTACTTC. As protein: CASSDSSDRGGAKNIQYF.